The clone carrying this T cell receptor beta chain was detected many times. Antigen unknown. Unique molecular identifiers were present on cDNA, and template switching added a universal primer site. TCRdb reprocessed the 5' RACE reads with MiXCR, giving one entry per CDR3 protein. Altogether some 710,000 distinct CDR3 sequences are present, around 6.1% being singletons, with the ten largest covering roughly 1.8%. Healthy Caucasians made up all donors. This sample is drawn from a study of identical twins. Germline CDR1 reads SGHTA; CDR2 reads FQGNSA. V lost 5 bases and J lost 7; bases outside the gene matches: 5. The CDR3 spans 14 residues. Study-wide points: Out-of-frame alpha sequences shared between twins exhibited an excess of low generation probability. For cord blood, abundant beta clonotypes had fewer insertions, unlike memory repertoires, which showed none.

The sequenced sample consisted of naive T cells sorted from blood. The chain joins TRBV7-2 to TRBJ2-1; 10 bases line up with TRBD1. This clonotype was sampled from a man aged 18 to 30 in good health. Here the CDR3 DNA reads TGTGCCAGCAGCGGACCGGGACAGGGGAATGAGCAGTTCTTC. Protein: CASSGPGQGNEQFF.